The sequence of this T cell receptor beta chain was determined in a study of blood T cell repertoires in COVID-19 (dated by TCRdb to about 2020). About the study as a whole: Collaborator samples came from the United States, Italy and Spain and covered acute and convalescent phases of COVID-19. A freely available public database, intended as a resource for researchers studying the immune response to SARS-CoV-2, is where the repertoires were released. Subjects who had been exposed to COVID-19, were actively infected with it, or had recovered from it provided the deeply sampled blood TCRbeta repertoires that made up the dataset. Where HLA class I and class II types were available, the types were taken from metadata supplied by the sample provider, not from assay-based typing. Nearly every sample came with metadata listing a de-identified subject ID, COVID-19 status, age in years and sex. Samples were obtained from the ongoing ImmuneRACE study (first 160 participants) and from 1,200 or so subjects provided by 6 global collaborators. The material from the prospective study consisted of cDNA or gDNA derived from T cells, B-cell-depleted T cells, or PBMCs. Study-level results and caveats: Clinical and demographic metadata were provided uncurated, with the amount varying by source and participant.

About this clone: It lacks a known antigen. Base-call qualities are not available, and no considerably larger clone is one nucleotide away.

The trim is 1 base for V and 3 bases for J, with a gap of 8 bases between the germline ends. CDR1 and CDR2, per the germline V gene, are SGHDN and FVKESK. The CDR3, from cysteine to phenylalanine, totals 14 residues. The sequence is cut down to CDR3 DNA, 42 bases in frame from base 1. TCRbeta CDR3 regions were amplified from genomic DNA using the immunoSEQ Assay, a bias-controlled multiplex PCR. The authors processed their data as follows. Nucleated cell counts per sample were estimated from amplification of reference gene primers within the assay. Sequence reads were collapsed and filtered to measure the absolute abundance of every unique TCRbeta CDR3 rearrangement. For each sample, productive Simpson clonality was calculated as the square root of Simpson's diversity index over productive rearrangements. Not all clones reach the TCRdb copy of this immuneACCESS table, which keeps in-frame sequences only. Checked studies attribute under half of the gap to unresolved V genes and leave the rest unexplained. The DNA gave D and trimming, while V, J and clone size come from that table. Counted in this sample were almost 250,000 clones; around nine tenths of them appeared once. About 1.5% of the sample goes to the ten largest clones.

Enrolling through a virtual design, the prospective study's participants ranged in age from roughly 18 to 89 years and lived across more than 20 United States geographic areas. To assign participants to cohorts, the prospective study relied on clinical history that participants themselves reported in a screening survey and a study questionnaire. For ImmuneRACE Cohort 3, a participant was defined as recovered based on two consecutive negative NP/OP PCR tests, clearance by a healthcare professional, or resolution of symptoms. In the prospective study, mobile phlebotomists collected whole blood, serum and a nasopharyngeal or oropharyngeal swab from each participant. Participants in the prospective study had the option to provide additional blood draws and questionnaires over a roughly 2-month period. Blood samples from the prospective study were shipped frozen or at room temperature prior to DNA extraction.

Recombination joined TRBV14 with TRBJ2-3; the D gene is perhaps TRBD2, on 5 matching bases. Input material: PBMCs or T cells enriched from blood (not recorded which). This clonotype was sampled from a woman in her fifties or sixties who had recovered from COVID-19. The DNA is TGTGCCAGCAGCCAAGCCGGCGGGACAGATACGCAGTATTTT. Its translation reads: CASSQAGGTDTQYF.